The entry below describes one T cell receptor beta chain. The antigen this receptor binds is unknown. Nothing much larger sits one base from this clone, and base qualities are not available. The trial excluded patients who had a history of autoimmune disease or who were on systemic immunosuppression. Peripheral blood for TCR sequencing was drawn from every dose cohort at baseline, at cycle 4 day 1 and at cycle 7 day 1. The samples were drawn from a first-in-human, open-label, multicenter phase I dose-escalation trial of ivuxolimab. Adults with locally advanced or metastatic melanoma, renal cell carcinoma, hepatocellular carcinoma or head and neck squamous cell carcinoma were enrolled in the trial. Before TCR sequencing, CD4+ T cells and CD8+ T cells were sorted from peripheral blood as separate populations. This sample is drawn from a study of OX40 agonist ivuxolimab in advanced cancers. Turning to the overall study: Ivuxolimab, which targeted the costimulatory receptor OX40 (CD134), was an agonistic, fully human IgG2 monoclonal antibody. Intravenous ivuxolimab was administered to patients every 2 weeks at six dose levels: 0.01, 0.1, 0.3, 1.5, 3 and 10 mg/kg. Three dose-escalation patients achieved partial responses, one with hepatocellular carcinoma and two with cutaneous melanoma. The paper reports the monotherapy dose-escalation portion (N of about 54 patients) of the phase I ivuxolimab trial. A male proportion of approximately 83% and a mean age of roughly 58 years, ranging from 23 to 79, were recorded for the dose-escalation cohort. Prior anti-PD-1, anti-PD-L1 or anti-CTLA-4 therapy was permitted, and 40% of dose-escalation patients had received checkpoint inhibitors. The point of sequencing TCRbeta in the periphery was to test whether ivuxolimab changed TCR sequence diversity and drove clonal T-cell expansion. Of the roughly 50 dose-escalation patients, hepatocellular carcinoma was present in roughly 19, melanoma in approximately 15, renal cell carcinoma in 9 and head and neck cancer in 9.

At the junction V is shortened by 6 bases and J by 1 base, with 10 bases in between. CDR1 and CDR2 are drawn from the germline V gene: SGHVS, FNYEAQ. The CDR3 sequence holds 14 residues, the cysteine and phenylalanine included. Of all the DNA, just the CDR3 is kept, 42 bases in frame from base 1. What the study reported, not specific to this receptor: The antigen specificity of the clonally expanded peripheral T cells was not determined. At doses of 0.1 to 3.0 mg/kg, clonal expansion of both CD4+ and CD8+ blood T cells was observed from baseline to week 6. Partial responders in the 0.1-3.0 mg/kg groups had among the lowest normalized peripheral clonal expansion, especially among CD8+ T cells. Low levels of normalized T-cell clonal expansion were also shown by some nonresponding patients. After ivuxolimab, expanded clones were on average more numerous among CD8+ T cells than among CD4+ T cells.

For sequencing of the TCRbeta CDR3 region, genomic DNA was extracted from the sorted cells. The immunoSEQ Assay was used to sequence the TCRbeta CDR3 regions. Not all clones reach the TCRdb copy of this immuneACCESS table, which keeps in-frame sequences only. Checked studies attribute under half of the gap to unresolved V genes and leave the rest unexplained. The sample table records around 50,000 clones; less than 85% of these occur just once. Clones ranked in the top ten supply roughly 20% of the sample. The receptor was isolated from an adult with an advanced solid tumor such as melanoma, head and neck, liver or kidney cancer. This chain is built from TRBV7-6 and TRBJ1-3; TRBD1 is a possible D gene, resting on 6 matching bases. This material consisted of CD4+ or CD8+ T cells sorted from blood, taken in a trial of the OX40 agonist ivuxolimab. The CDR3 in this case is CASRPTGSGNTIYF. In nucleotide form, the sequence is TGTGCCAGCAGACCAACAGGGTCTGGAAACACCATATATTTT. With the rest looked up from the reference TRBV7-6 and TRBJ1-3 genes rather than sequenced, the full variable domain is GAGVSQSPRYKVTKRGQDVALRCDPISGHVSLYWYRQALGQGPEFLTYFNYEAQQDKSGLPNDRFSAERPEGSISTLTIQRTEQRDSAMYRCASRPTGSGNTIYFGEGSWLTVV.